This TCR beta chain was observed in a study of cytomegalovirus exposure and HLA in healthy donors. The CDR3 has 13 amino acids. V was cut by 5 bases and J by 8 bases, with 15 bases left in between. The germline CDR1 and CDR2 sequences are SEHNR and FQNEAQ (reference sequence). The primer mix had 60 Vbeta and 13 Jbeta primers. Profiled with immunoSEQ multiplex PCR; TCRdb holds only in-frame clones, not every one. This table has 100,000 to 150,000 clones, around four fifths appearing once. This chain joins TRBV7-9 and TRBJ1-1; D is possibly TRBD1 (5 bases). The TCR comes from a boy aged 2 to 10 in good health and CMV-seronegative. The sequenced sample was PBMCs. CDR3 residues: CASSVVRGGEAFF. The CDR3 DNA reads TGTGCCAGCAGCGTCGTTCGGGGGGGGGAAGCTTTCTTT.